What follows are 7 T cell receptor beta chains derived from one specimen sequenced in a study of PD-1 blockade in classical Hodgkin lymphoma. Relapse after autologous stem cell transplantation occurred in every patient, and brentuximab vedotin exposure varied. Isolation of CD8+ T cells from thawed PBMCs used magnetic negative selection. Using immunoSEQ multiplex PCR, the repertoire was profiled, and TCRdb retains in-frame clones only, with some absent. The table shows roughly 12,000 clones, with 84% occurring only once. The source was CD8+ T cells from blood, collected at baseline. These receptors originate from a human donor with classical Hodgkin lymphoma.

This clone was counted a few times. The CDR3 is CASRRDNYNEQFF. Written as DNA, the CDR3 is TGTGCCAGCCGCCGGGACAACTACAATGAGCAGTTCTTC. The rearrangement joins TRBV7-9 to TRBJ2-1; tentatively, D is TRBD1 (6 bases). V was shortened by 8 bases and J by 3 bases, with 11 bases between the two germline ends. The CDR3 is 13 residues long. Germline V gives CDR1 SEHNR, CDR2 FQNEAQ (reference sequence).

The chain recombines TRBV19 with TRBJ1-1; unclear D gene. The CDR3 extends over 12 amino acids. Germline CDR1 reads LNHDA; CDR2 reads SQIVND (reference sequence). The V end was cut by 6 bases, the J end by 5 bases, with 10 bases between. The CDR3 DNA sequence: TGTGCCAGTAGGTTGGGCCCGACTGAAGCTTTCTTT. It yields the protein CASRLGPTEAFF.

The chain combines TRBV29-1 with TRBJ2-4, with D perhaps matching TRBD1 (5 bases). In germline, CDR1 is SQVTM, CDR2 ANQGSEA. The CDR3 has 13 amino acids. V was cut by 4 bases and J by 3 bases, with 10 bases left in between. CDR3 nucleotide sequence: TGCAGCGTTGTTGACAGAGGCAAAAACATTCAGTACTTC. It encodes CSVVDRGKNIQYF. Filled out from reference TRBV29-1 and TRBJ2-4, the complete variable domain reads SAVISQKPSRDICQRGTSLTIQCQVDSQVTMMFWYRQQPGQSLTLIATANQGSEATYESGFVIDKFPISRPNLTFSTLTVSNMSPEDSSIYLCSVVDRGKNIQYFGAGTRLSVL.

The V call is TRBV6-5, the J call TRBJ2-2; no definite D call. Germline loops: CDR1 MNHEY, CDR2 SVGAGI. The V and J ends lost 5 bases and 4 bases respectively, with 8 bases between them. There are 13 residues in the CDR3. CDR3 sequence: CASSRTVTGELFF. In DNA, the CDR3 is TGTGCCAGCAGTCGGACGGTCACCGGGGAGCTGTTTTTT.

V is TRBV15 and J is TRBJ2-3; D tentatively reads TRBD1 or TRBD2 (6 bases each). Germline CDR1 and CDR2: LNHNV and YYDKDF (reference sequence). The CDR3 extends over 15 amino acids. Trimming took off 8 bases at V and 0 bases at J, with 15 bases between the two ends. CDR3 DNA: TGTGCCACCTCCACCGGGGGCACTAGCACAGATACGCAGTATTTT. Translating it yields CATSTGGTSTDTQYF.

CDR3 nucleotide sequence: TGTGCCAGCAGTTTTCCCACGCCGGGACAGGGGTACGAGCAGTACTTC. Its translation: CASSFPTPGQGYEQYF. V usage is TRBV28 and J usage is TRBJ2-7; 10 bases are shared with TRBD1. This CDR3 contains 16 residues. CDR1 and CDR2 from the germline V gene are MDHEN and SYDVKM. J gave up 4 bases and V 3 bases, and 9 bases lay outside the gene matches.

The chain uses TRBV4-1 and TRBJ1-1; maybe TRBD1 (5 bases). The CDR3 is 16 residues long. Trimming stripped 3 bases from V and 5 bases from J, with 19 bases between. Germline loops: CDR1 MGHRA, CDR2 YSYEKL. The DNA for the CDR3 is TGCGCCAGCAGCCAGCAACTCAGTGGGGGAGAGACTGAAGCTTTCTTT. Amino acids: CASSQQLSGGETEAFF.